The rows below give T cell receptor beta chains drawn from one sample of a study of regulatory T cells in long-lasting Graves disease. TCRdb reprocessed the multiplex PCR reads via MiXCR and lists one record per CDR3 protein. Of approximately 300,000 distinct CDR3 sequences in the sample, under 20% were seen once. The sample consisted of peripheral blood mononuclear cells (PBMCs), taken at new diagnosis, from a patient treated with antithyroid drugs. These TCRs come from a female donor with Graves disease. Both conserved end residues are part of each CDR3. The D gene is left open where the match is weak. A clone size is listed for some rows: how often the clone was seen (once, few, many), or a class if it is expanded.

TRBD1	TRBV28	TRBJ1-6	many	TGTGCCAGCATCACGGACAGGGACGGCTCACCCCTCCACTTT	CASITDRDGSPLHF
TRBD1	TRBV5-5	TRBJ2-7	few	TGTGCCAGCAGCACCCCGACAGGGGGTAGTTCGTTCTACGAGCAGTACTTC	CASSTPTGGSSFYEQYF
TRBD1	TRBV11-2	TRBJ2-5	many	TGTGCCAGCAGCTTAGATGACAGGGTCAGCGAGACCCAGTACTTC	CASSLDDRVSETQYF
TRBD1	TRBV2	TRBJ1-5	many	TGTGCCAGCAGGGCCGGACAGGGGGACAATCAGCCCCAGCATTTT	CASRAGQGDNQPQHF
.	TRBV18	TRBJ1-5	.	TGTGCCAGCACACCAACAGGTTTGGGGAGCAATCAGCCCCAGCATTTT	CASTPTGLGSNQPQHF
.	TRBV2	TRBJ2-7	few	TGTGCCAGCAGTGACAGATTCTCCTACGAGCAGTACTTC	CASSDRFSYEQYF
TRBD2	TRBV28	TRBJ2-1	many	TGTGCCAGCAAGTGGGGTATGGAGACTAGCGGGATGGATGAGCAGTTCTTC	CASKWGMETSGMDEQFF
.	TRBV12-3/TRBV12-4	TRBJ2-1	many	TGTGCCAGCAGTTTCGGAGACTTCGACTACCTCAATGAGCAGTTCTTC	CASSFGDFDYLNEQFF
.	TRBV4-1	TRBJ2-7	many	TGCGCCAGCAGCCTTGTAGAGACCTACGAGCAGTACTTC	CASSLVETYEQYF
TRBD1	TRBV19	TRBJ2-7	.	TGTGCCAGTACCGGACGCGGACAGGGGCGCCCGAACGAGCAGTACTTC	CASTGRGQGRPNEQYF
TRBD2	TRBV30	TRBJ2-5	many	TGTGCCTGGAGTGCCCTAGCGGGAGGAAGGGAGACCCAGTACTTC	CAWSALAGGRETQYF
TRBD2	TRBV7-8	TRBJ2-1	.	TGTGCCAGCAGCTTCCGGACTAGCGGGAACTTCAATGAGCAGTTCTTC	CASSFRTSGNFNEQFF
.	TRBV19	TRBJ1-5	many	TGTGCCAGTAGTATAGGACCCTACAGGGATCAGCCCCAGCATTTT	CASSIGPYRDQPQHF
.	TRBV12-3/TRBV12-4	TRBJ1-4	many	TGTGCCAGCAGTTTACGACTGTCCAGTGAAAAACTGTTTTTT	CASSLRLSSEKLFF
TRBD2	TRBV2	TRBJ2-1	many	TGTGCCAGCACCGCTAGCGGGGCCTACAATGAGCAGTTCTTC	CASTASGAYNEQFF
.	TRBV11-2	TRBJ1-4	.	TGTGCCAGCAGCTTAGCCCTGACATTGGGAGGAAAACTGTTTTTT	CASSLALTLGGKLFF
.	TRBV28	TRBJ2-7	many	TGTGCCAGCAGTAAAAGCGGTCCCTACGAGCAGTACTTC	CASSKSGPYEQYF
TRBD2	TRBV5-1	TRBJ2-7	many	TGTGCCAGCAGCCCCTTAGCGGGAGGGGCCTACGAGCAGTACTTC	CASSPLAGGAYEQYF
.	TRBV12-3/TRBV12-4	TRBJ2-4	many	TGTGCCAGCAGTTTAGGGGGGGTAGCCAAAAACATTCAGTACTTC	CASSLGGVAKNIQYF
.	TRBV20-1	TRBJ2-7	many	TGCAGTGCTAGAGATTCCCGGGACTTCGGCATCCCCTACGAGCAGTACTTC	CSARDSRDFGIPYEQYF
.	TRBV12-3/TRBV12-4	TRBJ1-1	.	TGTGCCAGCACACTGGGGTTCATGAACACTGAAGCTTTCTTT	CASTLGFMNTEAFF
.	TRBV27	TRBJ1-5	.	TGTGCCAGCAGTTCCATCGGGGTTGATCAGCCCCAGCATTTT	CASSSIGVDQPQHF
.	TRBV20-1	TRBJ2-7	many	TGCAGTGCTAGAGATTGGAAGCGGGCCCACGAGCAGTACTTC	CSARDWKRAHEQYF
.	TRBV7-9	TRBJ2-1	many	TGTGCCAGCAGTAACAGGGACCCGGGCGGTGAGCAGTTCTTC	CASSNRDPGGEQFF
TRBD1	TRBV28	TRBJ1-5	many	TGTGCCAGCCGCCGGGACAGGAATCAGCCCCAGCATTTT	CASRRDRNQPQHF
.	TRBV3-1	TRBJ2-5	many	TGTGCCAGCAGCCAAGAAGGGGAGAGCGAGACCCAGTACTTC	CASSQEGESETQYF
.	TRBV10-3	TRBJ2-7	.	TGTGCCATCGGACTGTACTACGAGCAGTACTTC	CAIGLYYEQYF
.	TRBV19	TRBJ1-1	many	TGTGCCAGTATACAGAGACAGCCGAACACTGAAGCTTTCTTT	CASIQRQPNTEAFF
.	TRBV12-3/TRBV12-4	TRBJ2-1	many	TGTGCCAGCAGTTTGGGTTGGAGGAAGTACAATGAGCAGTTCTTC	CASSLGWRKYNEQFF
.	TRBV10-1	TRBJ2-3	few	TGCGCCAGCAGTGAGAGGGAGTTGATAAGCACAGATACGCAGTATTTT	CASSERELISTDTQYF
TRBD1	TRBV28	TRBJ1-2	many	TGTGCCAGCGTAAGGGACAGGCACCCTAGAATCTATGGCTACACCTTC	CASVRDRHPRIYGYTF
.	TRBV27	TRBJ2-5	.	TGTGCCAGCAGTTGGGGGACCCAGTACTTC	CASSWGTQYF
.	TRBV28	TRBJ2-7	many	TGTGCCAGCAGTTTATCCGGGGAAAAATACGAGCAGTACTTC	CASSLSGEKYEQYF
TRBD1	TRBV5-1	TRBJ2-7	many	TGCGCCAGCAGCTCCGGACAGGGCGGTAATTACGAGCAGTACTTC	CASSSGQGGNYEQYF
.	TRBV12-3/TRBV12-4	TRBJ2-3	many	TGTGCCAGCAGCCCCACCACGTGGGGGGCAGATACGCAGTATTTT	CASSPTTWGADTQYF
.	TRBV12-3/TRBV12-4	TRBJ2-7	few	TGTGCCAGCAGTTTAAACACCGGGGAGCAGTACTTC	CASSLNTGEQYF
.	TRBV10-2	TRBJ2-5	many	TGCGCCAGCAGCGCCACTAGCGCAGCTGGGGGCGAGACCCAGTACTTC	CASSATSAAGGETQYF
.	TRBV7-9	TRBJ2-1	many	TGTGCCAGCAGCTTTGGTCGGCGTGCAGGGCTCAACAATGAGCAGTTCTTC	CASSFGRRAGLNNEQFF
.	TRBV12-3/TRBV12-4	TRBJ1-3	many	TGTGCCAGCAGTGTAGGGCTTAATAGTGGGAACACCATATATTTT	CASSVGLNSGNTIYF
.	TRBV12-3/TRBV12-4	TRBJ2-3	many	TGTGCCAGCAGTTTACCAGCGGCCGCAGCTAGTTTCACAGATACGCAGTATTTT	CASSLPAAAASFTDTQYF
TRBD1	TRBV7-9	TRBJ2-2	few	TGTGCCAGCAGCAACCTCCGGGACAGGGGGCAGAACGGGGAGCTGTTTTTT	CASSNLRDRGQNGELFF
.	TRBV19	TRBJ1-1	many	TGTGCCAGTCGGACAGATGTGCTTACTTTCTTT	CASRTDVLTFF
.	TRBV10-2	TRBJ2-1	many	TGCGCCAGCAGTGAAGGGGCCGGGACTCGCTTTTCTTATGAGCAGTTCTTC	CASSEGAGTRFSYEQFF
.	TRBV5-1	TRBJ2-5	many	TGCGCCAGCAGCTTGCAGGGTACCCAAGAGACCCAGTACTTC	CASSLQGTQETQYF
TRBD1	TRBV11-3	TRBJ2-7	.	TGTGCCAGCAGCTTAGATTCGGGACAGGGGGCAGACGAGCAGTACTTC	CASSLDSGQGADEQYF
.	TRBV6-1	TRBJ1-3	many	TGTGCCAGCAGCAGGGGCCCGTCCTCTGGAAACACCATATATTTT	CASSRGPSSGNTIYF
.	TRBV28	TRBJ1-5	many	TGTGCCAGCGGAGGGGCCCCCCTTTATAGCAATCAGCCCCAGCATTTT	CASGGAPLYSNQPQHF
.	TRBV29-1	TRBJ1-2	many	TGCAGCGTTGGGACAGTAGGAGGCTACACCTTC	CSVGTVGGYTF
.	TRBV5-4	TRBJ2-5	few	TGTGCCAGCAGCTTGGACAGGATTTATCAAGAGACCCAGTACTTC	CASSLDRIYQETQYF
.	TRBV5-1	TRBJ2-5	.	TGCGCCAGCAGCTTGGTCTTCGCAGGGGCAGAGACCCAGTACTTC	CASSLVFAGAETQYF
TRBD2	TRBV13	TRBJ2-3	many	TGTGCCAGCAGCTTAGATCTAGCGGGAGACCTCACAGATACGCAGTATTTT	CASSLDLAGDLTDTQYF
.	TRBV12-5	TRBJ2-7	many	TGTGCTAGTGGTTTGTCCCGGGGGGAGCAGTACTTC	CASGLSRGEQYF
TRBD2	TRBV2	TRBJ2-1	.	TGTGCCAGCAGTGGATCGACTAGCGGGAGGTATTTCTTC	CASSGSTSGRYFF